This paragraph reports one TCR beta chain. The antigen it binds to is not known. No quality values exist for individual bases; no much larger clone is one base distant. This specimen belongs to a study of OX40 agonist ivuxolimab in advanced cancers. In the study overall: Ivuxolimab, which targeted the costimulatory receptor OX40 (CD134), was an agonistic, fully human IgG2 monoclonal antibody. Intravenous ivuxolimab was administered to patients every 2 weeks at six dose levels: 0.01, 0.1, 0.3, 1.5, 3 and 10 mg/kg. Among the 50 to 55 dose-escalation patients, around 19 had hepatocellular carcinoma, some 15 melanoma, 9 renal cell carcinoma and 9 head and neck cancer. In the dose-escalation cohort, roughly 82% of patients were male, and the mean age was roughly 60 years with a range of roughly 20 to 79. Patients were allowed to have had prior anti-PD-1, anti-PD-L1 or anti-CTLA-4 therapy, and 30% to 40% of the dose-escalation patients had previously received checkpoint inhibitors. Partial responses were achieved by three dose-escalation patients, of whom one had hepatocellular carcinoma and two had cutaneous melanoma. Peripheral TCRbeta sequencing aimed to test whether ivuxolimab altered TCR sequence diversity and caused clonal T-cell expansion. The paper reports the monotherapy dose-escalation portion (N = 52 patients) of the phase I ivuxolimab trial.

Here V drops 1 base and J drops 7 bases, and the junction holds 4 bases not matched to any gene. From the germline V gene, CDR1 is SGHVS and CDR2 is FQNEAQ. The CDR3 has 14 amino acids, counting the end cysteine and phenylalanine. Only the CDR3 DNA is retained, 42 bases long and in frame from the first base. To sequence the TCRbeta CDR3 region, genomic DNA was isolated from the sorted cells. The immunoSEQ Assay was used to sequence the TCRbeta CDR3 regions. Drawn from immuneACCESS, this table holds only the in-frame rearrangements with V and J called that TCRdb kept. Clones are partly lost; checked studies trace under half to an unresolved V gene and leave the rest unexplained. This sample has some 86,000 clones in its table, and around 92% of those were observed once. The top ten hold roughly 6.9% of the sample. Overall study outcomes, separate from this receptor: Clonal expansion of both CD4+ and CD8+ blood T cells was observed from baseline to week 6 at doses 0.1 to 3.0 mg/kg. The antigen specificity of the clonally expanded peripheral T cells was not determined. On average, CD8+ T cells showed more expanded clones than CD4+ T cells after ivuxolimab. In partial responders in the 0.1-3.0 mg/kg groups, normalized peripheral clonal expansion was found to be among the lowest, especially among CD8+ T cells. Low levels of normalized T-cell clonal expansion were also shown by some nonresponding patients.

Patients with autoimmune disease history or receiving systemic immunosuppression were excluded from the trial. Peripheral blood for TCR sequencing was collected from all dose cohorts at baseline, on cycle 4 day 1, and on cycle 7 day 1. Samples were obtained from an open-label, multicenter, first-in-human phase I dose-escalation trial of ivuxolimab. Adults with locally advanced or metastatic melanoma, renal cell carcinoma, hepatocellular carcinoma or head and neck squamous cell carcinoma were enrolled in the trial. CD4+ and CD8+ T cells were sorted separately from peripheral blood before TCR sequencing.

The sequence came from an adult with an advanced solid tumor such as melanoma, head and neck, liver or kidney cancer. The chain links TRBV7-8 with TRBJ2-4; TRBD2 agrees with 7 junctional bases. Source: CD4+ or CD8+ T cells sorted from blood, taken in a trial of the OX40 agonist ivuxolimab. The DNA sequence follows: TGTGCCAGCAGCTTAGGTGGACTAGAGAACATTCAGTACTTC. Its protein is CASSLGGLENIQYF.